The 29 T cell receptor beta chains presented below share a single source sample, sequenced in a study of T cell repertoires in cytomegalovirus infection. Antigen specificity for these receptors is unknown. TCRdb passed the reads through MiXCR, listing each CDR3 protein once. The profile shows 650,000 to 900,000 distinct CDR3 sequences, roughly 28% of them singletons. Specimen: cultured CD8+ T cells from PBMCs, collected from culture after CMV antigen stimulation. These receptors all come from a human donor in good health (CMV status not recorded). Some clones in this sample may be carry-over from other donors' samples.

The chain carries TRBV10-3 and TRBJ1-2; no clear D gene. This CDR3 contains 11 residues. Trimming took 6 bases from V and 4 from J, leaving 6 bases between them. The V gene's germline CDR1 is ENHRY and CDR2 SYGVKD. The CDR3 sequence is CAIRGFYGYTF. In nucleotides, the CDR3 is TGTGCCATCAGGGGGTTCTATGGCTACACCTTC.

This clonotype was picked up a small number of times. The rearrangement links TRBV10-3 to TRBJ1-2; D is undetermined. The CDR3 loop spans 13 amino acids. Germline CDR1 is ENHRY and CDR2 is SYGVKD. V gave up 8 bases and J gave up 4 bases, with 14 bases separating them. The CDR3 DNA follows: TGTGCCATCCCCGGCATTGAAGGCTATGGCTACACCTTC. Protein: CAIPGIEGYGYTF.

This clonotype was counted a few times. The rearrangement links TRBV19 to TRBJ1-1; D is unresolved. Germline V lookup: CDR1 LNHDA, CDR2 SQIVND (reference sequence). CDR3 size: 13 residues. V was cut by 6 bases and J by 8 bases, with 16 bases left in between. In nucleotides, the CDR3 is TGTGCCAGTAGCTCGGACCGCCGGATAGAAGCTTTCTTT. This translates into CASSSDRRIEAFF.

Turning to this clonotype: Germline is not matched at one junction end, which may reflect a read error. The chain uses TRBV6-2 or TRBV6-3 and TRBJ2-2; 7 nucleotides line up with TRBD1. The CDR3 is 16 residues long. CDR1 and CDR2 from the germline V gene are MNHEY and SVGEGT. The CDR3 protein is CASTYRGTANTEELFF. The DNA for the CDR3 is TGTGCCAGCACCTATAGGGGGACAGCGAACACCGAGGAGCTGTTTTTT.

The chain carries TRBV24-1 and TRBJ1-2; D perhaps matches TRBD1 (5 bases). The germline CDR1 and CDR2 sequences are KGHDR and SFDVKD. The CDR3 consists of 14 residues. Trimming left V 4 bases short and J 4 bases short, with 12 bases between. The CDR3, as DNA: TGTGCCACCAGTGAGAGGGGAGCGGGCTATGGCTACACCTTC. It is translated as CATSERGAGYGYTF.

This clonotype was picked up a small number of times. The genes are TRBV27 and TRBJ2-1; D may be TRBD2 (5 bases). Trimming removed 0 bases from V and 2 bases from J, with 11 bases in between. Per germline, CDR1 MNHEY and CDR2 SMNVEV (reference sequence). CDR3 length: 16 amino acids. The CDR3 reads CASSLSSGDTYNEQFF. CDR3 coding DNA: TGTGCCAGCAGTTTATCGAGCGGCGACACCTACAATGAGCAGTTCTTC.

In this sample, this clonotype turned up a few times. The CDR3 loop is CASSLAMGGEKLFF. The CDR3 DNA reads TGTGCCAGCAGTTTAGCTATGGGCGGTGAAAAACTGTTTTTT. The chain joins TRBV12-3 or TRBV12-4 to TRBJ1-4; the D is unclear. The CDR3 consists of 14 residues. Trimming took 0 bases from V and 7 from J, leaving 9 bases between them.

V and J are TRBV27 and TRBJ2-3, with 11 bases aligning to TRBD2. This CDR3 contains 15 residues. V shed 6 bases, J shed 7 bases, and the junction held 9 bases outside the gene matches. Germline CDR1 and CDR2: MNHEY and SMNVEV (reference sequence). The CDR3 is CASRGSSGGANTQYF. CDR3 in DNA: TGTGCCAGCAGGGGGAGTAGCGGGGGGGCGAATACGCAGTATTTT.

This clonotype was counted a few times. V usage is TRBV6-1 and J usage is TRBJ1-1, with D possibly TRBD1 on 6 matching bases. The V gene's germline CDR1 is MNHNS and CDR2 SASEGT. Trimming removed 7 bases at V and 2 bases at J, with 29 bases between. This CDR3 region has 19 residues. CDR3 nucleotide sequence: TGTGCCAGCAAGGGGGAGGGCAGGAGAAGACTACCGGGTAACACTGAAGCTTTCTTT. The encoded protein is CASKGEGRRRLPGNTEAFF.

Remarks on this clonotype: At one of its ends the junction is not consistent with the germline gene, which may arise from a read error. The rearrangement links TRBV7-7 to TRBJ2-5; a possible D gene is TRBD2 (6 bases). Germline CDR1 reads SSHAT; CDR2 reads FNYEAQ (reference sequence). The CDR3 runs to 14 residues. The CDR3 nucleotides are TGTGCTAGCAGCTTAGAATTCGGGGGAGAGACCCAGTACTTC. This codes for CASSLEFGGETQYF.

This clonotype was seen many times. The chain employs TRBV7-9 and TRBJ2-5, with 13 positions matching TRBD2. The germline CDR1 and CDR2 sequences are SEHNR and FQNEAQ (reference sequence). The ends lost 4 bases at V and 4 bases at J; junction bases unmatched: 12. CDR3 length equals 18 residues. CDR3 nucleotides: TGTGCCAGCAGCTCTATAGACTACGGGACTAGCGGGGCAGAGACCCAGTACTTC. This sequence encodes CASSSIDYGTSGAETQYF.

The V call is TRBV15, the J call TRBJ2-7, with TRBD1 matching over 10 bases. The ends lost 4 bases at V and 1 base at J; junction bases unmatched: 7. From germline, CDR1 is LNHNV and CDR2 YYDKDF (reference sequence). This CDR3 region has 16 residues. CDR3 region: CATSTDRDRGSYEQYF. CDR3 nucleotide sequence: TGTGCCACCAGCACCGACAGGGACAGGGGATCCTACGAGCAGTACTTC. Together with reference TRBV15 and TRBJ2-7, the CDR3 gives the full variable domain: DAMVIQNPRYQVTQFGKPVTLSCSQTLNHNVMYWYQQKSSQAPKLLFHYYDKDFNNEADTPDNFQSRRPNTSFCFLDIRSPGLGDTAMYLCATSTDRDRGSYEQYFGPGTRLTVT.

J is TRBJ1-1 and V is TRBV19, with D hard to call. CDR1 and CDR2 (germline): LNHDA, SQIVND (reference sequence). V dropped 7 bases and J dropped 1 base, with 7 bases sitting between them. There are 12 residues in the CDR3. As DNA, the CDR3 is TGTGCCAGTAAATGGGAGAACACTGAAGCTTTCTTT. Translating gives CASKWENTEAFF.

J is TRBJ1-5 and V is TRBV15; TRBD1 aligns across 8 bases. Trimming took 1 base from V and 7 from J; bases not matched to a gene: 3. The germline gives CDR1 LNHNV, CDR2 YYDKDF (reference sequence). This CDR3 is built from 14 residues. CDR3 amino acids: CATSRGTGYQPQHF. As DNA, the CDR3 is TGTGCCACCAGCAGAGGGACAGGGTACCAGCCCCAGCATTTT.

This clonotype has a handful of counts. The chain has TRBV10-3 and TRBJ2-5; 10 bases map to TRBD1. With V trimmed by 1 base and J by 4 bases, 6 bases remained unmatched. The CDR3 runs to 16 residues. Germline CDR1 reads ENHRY; CDR2 reads SYGVKD. The CDR3 DNA sequence: TGTGCCATCAGTGAGTTTAGACAGGGGGCATCAGAGACCCAGTACTTC. Protein: CAISEFRQGASETQYF.

This clonotype has only one observation. V and J are TRBV28 and TRBJ1-1; no clear D gene. The CDR3 is 12 amino acids. With 7 bases removed from V and 3 bases from J, the gap between germline ends came to 9 bases. CDR1 and CDR2 (germline): MDHEN, SYDVKM. DNA for the CDR3: TGTGCCAGCAACCCTGGGTACACTGAAGCTTTCTTT. Its protein product is CASNPGYTEAFF.

This clonotype has more than one count but fewer than ten. This chain links TRBV2 with TRBJ2-5; D possibly corresponds to TRBD2 (6 bases). The CDR3 is 13 amino acids. The V gene lost 8 bases and the J gene lost 1 base, with 11 bases spanning the gap. Per germline, CDR1 SNHLY and CDR2 FYNNEI. The CDR3 region has the DNA TGTGCCAGCCCTTCGGGGGTCCAAGAGACCCAGTACTTC. Translating it yields CASPSGVQETQYF.

This sequence joins TRBV10-3 and TRBJ1-2; a possible D gene is TRBD1 (6 bases). Trimming took off 0 bases at V and 5 bases at J, with 13 bases between the two ends. The CDR3 has 15 residues. Germline assignment: CDR1 ENHRY and CDR2 SYGVKD. CDR3 sequence: CAISESWTEPYGYTF. In nucleotides, the CDR3 is TGTGCCATCAGTGAGTCCTGGACAGAACCTTATGGCTACACCTTC.

Details on this clonotype: In this CDR3 the conserved last residue, phenylalanine or tryptophan, is missing, so a read error is likely. DNA for the CDR3: TGCGCCAGCAGTCGACCGGGACTGGAGATTTTATGGCAGTATTCT. It is translated as CASSRPGLEILWQYS. The rearrangement joins TRBV23-1 to TRBJ2-3; TRBD2 is a possible D gene (6 bases). TRBV23-1 is an ORF, and what it does is uncertain. This CDR3 region has 15 residues. V lost 4 bases to trimming and J lost 11 bases, with 22 bases between them.

The V gene is TRBV6-1, the J gene TRBJ1-2; D is uncertain. This CDR3 contains 15 residues. Germline V gene sequence: CDR1 MNHNS, CDR2 SASEGT. Trimming took 1 base from V and 2 from J, leaving 11 bases between them. The CDR3 loop is CASSEGTGSNYGYTF. The CDR3 DNA follows: TGTGCCAGCAGTGAAGGGACCGGCTCGAACTATGGCTACACCTTC.

The genes are TRBV5-1 and TRBJ1-2; tentatively, D is TRBD1 (5 bases). V was clipped by 0 bases and J by 8 bases, with 11 bases between them. The CDR3 covers 13 residues. From germline, CDR1 is SGHRS and CDR2 YFSETQ. The CDR3 coding sequence is TGCGCCAGCAGCTTGGGAGGGGTGCCGGGCTACACCTTC. It specifies CASSLGGVPGYTF.

The chain is built from TRBV6-1 and TRBJ2-7, with 9 bases fitting TRBD1. Germline assignment: CDR1 MNHNS and CDR2 SASEGT. CDR3 length: 15 residues. J gave up 3 bases and V 1 base, and 4 bases lay outside the gene matches. The CDR3 region is CASSEVGTGIYEQYV. The CDR3, as DNA: TGTGCCAGCAGTGAAGTCGGGACAGGGATCTACGAGCAGTACGTC.

This clonotype was counted only a few times. The V gene is TRBV2, the J gene TRBJ2-3; possibly TRBD1 or TRBD2 for D (6 bases each). The CDR3 is 15 amino acids. The germline CDR1 and CDR2 sequences are SNHLY and FYNNEI. V was clipped by 6 bases and J by 0 bases, with 13 bases between them. CDR3 amino acids: CASRTTGTSTDTQYF. CDR3 nucleotide sequence: TGTGCCAGCAGGACTACAGGGACTAGCACAGATACGCAGTATTTT.

This clonotype was seen a handful of times. V and J are TRBV19 and TRBJ1-6; D is perhaps TRBD1 (5 bases). Trimming pared 5 bases from V and 7 bases from J, leaving 9 bases between. Germline V gives CDR1 LNHDA, CDR2 SQIVND (reference sequence). There are 13 residues in the CDR3. CDR3 loop: CASSWQGNSPLHF. The CDR3 coding sequence is TGTGCCAGTAGTTGGCAGGGCAATTCACCCCTCCACTTT.

In its sample, this clonotype was seen many times. The chain combines TRBV7-8 with TRBJ2-7, with D maybe TRBD1 (6 bases). Germline values: CDR1 SGHVS, CDR2 FQNEAQ. With 1 base removed from V and 5 bases from J, the gap between germline ends came to 9 bases. The CDR3 is made up of 13 amino acids. CDR3 nucleotides: TGTGCCAGCAGCTTAGGTGGGGGCAACGAGCAGTACGTC. Encoded protein: CASSLGGGNEQYV.

The chain couples TRBV6-2 or TRBV6-3 to TRBJ1-1, with TRBD1 matching 9 bases. The CDR3 totals 18 residues. V was pared by 5 bases and J by 1 base, with 14 bases of the junction left unmatched. Germline V gene data show CDR1 as MNHEY and CDR2 as SVGEGT. CDR3: CASSPQGAVFVGNTEAFF. DNA for the CDR3: TGTGCCAGCAGTCCACAGGGGGCCGTGTTCGTCGGGAACACTGAAGCTTTCTTT.

This chain uses TRBV27 with TRBJ2-5; D might be TRBD1 (6 bases). The CDR3 is 15 residues long. V lost 2 bases and J lost 0, with 10 bases in between. Germline loops: CDR1 MNHEY, CDR2 SMNVEV (reference sequence). CDR3 in amino acids: CASSLRTAHQETQYF. In DNA form, the CDR3 reads TGTGCCAGCAGTTTACGGACAGCGCACCAAGAGACCCAGTACTTC.

This clonotype showed up just once. The chain carries TRBV28 and TRBJ2-1; TRBD1 aligns across 9 bases. The J segment lost 3 bases and the V segment lost 11 bases, leaving 5 bases of the junction unmatched. CDR1 and CDR2 from the germline V gene are MDHEN and SYDVKM. This CDR3 region has 13 residues. CDR3 sequence: CAYRDRDYNEQFF. CDR3 bases: TGTGCCTACCGGGACAGGGACTACAATGAGCAGTTCTTC.

The chain couples TRBV27 to TRBJ2-7; D might be TRBD1 or TRBD2, each matching 5 bases. This CDR3 has 16 amino acids. The germline gives CDR1 MNHEY, CDR2 SMNVEV (reference sequence). V was pared by 7 bases and J by 4 bases, with 23 bases between. CDR3 nucleotide sequence: TGTGCCAGCACCTCCCTTGGGGCGGGCGCTTTGTACGAGCAGTACTTC. It encodes CASTSLGAGALYEQYF.